These 16 T cell receptor beta chains originate from one sample sequenced in a study of blood T cell repertoires in COVID-19. TCRdb's copy holds only in-frame clones and misses some; the assay was immunoSEQ multiplex PCR. Found here are about 180,000 clones, approximately 85% of them singletons; the top ten hold about 10%. The sample comprised peripheral blood. The receptors were gathered from a human donor with active or convalescent COVID-19. The donor label of this sample is uncertain.

This CDR3 reads CASSRTLDSYNQPQHF. The CDR3 region has the DNA TGTGCCAGCAGCCGTACCCTGGACAGCTACAATCAGCCCCAGCATTTT. The chain carries TRBV2 and TRBJ1-5, with D maybe TRBD1 (6 bases). CDR3 length equals 16 residues. Trimming removed 6 bases from V and 3 bases from J, with 18 bases in between. Germline V gives CDR1 SNHLY, CDR2 FYNNEI.

The chain carries TRBV2 and TRBJ2-1; the match to TRBD2 covers 11 bases. Germline CDR1 is SNHLY and CDR2 is FYNNEI. The V and J ends lost 7 bases and 6 bases, in that order; junction bases with no gene match: 8. This CDR3 is built from 15 residues. The CDR3 DNA reads TGTGCCAGCACTAGGGCTAGCGGGGGGATCAATGAGCAGTTCTTC. It translates to CASTRASGGINEQFF.

This rearrangement joins TRBV7-7 to TRBJ2-2; a possible D gene is TRBD2 (6 bases). The germline CDR1 and CDR2 sequences are SSHAT and FNYEAQ (reference sequence). The CDR3 spans 15 residues. V lost 2 bases to trimming and J lost 2 bases, with 9 bases between them. Here the CDR3 DNA reads TGTGCCAGCAGCTTAAACGGGGGAAACACCGGGGAGCTGTTTTTT. Translated, it gives CASSLNGGNTGELFF. The full variable domain, with the rest looked up from reference TRBV7-7 and TRBJ2-2, is GAGVSQSPRYKVTKRGQDVTLRCDPISSHATLYWYQQALGQGPEFLTYFNYEAQPDKSGLPSDRFSAERPEGSISTLTIQRTEQRDSAMYRCASSLNGGNTGELFFGEGSRLTVL.

The chain carries TRBV6-2 or TRBV6-3 and TRBJ2-3, with unresolved D. Germline CDR1 MNHEY, CDR2 SVGEGT. This CDR3 has 14 residues. The germline V and J ends were trimmed by 5 bases and 6 bases, with 15 bases remaining between them. Here the CDR3 reads CASSHYTGRDTQYF. The DNA for the CDR3 is TGTGCCAGCAGTCACTACACTGGCAGGGATACGCAGTATTTT.

This chain joins TRBV5-1 and TRBJ1-1, with TRBD1 matching 7 bases. Germline V gene data show CDR1 as SGHRS and CDR2 as YFSETQ. CDR3 length: 14 residues. V lost 7 bases and J lost 2; bases outside the gene matches: 8. The CDR3 region is CASLSGQANTEAFF. Here the CDR3 DNA reads TGCGCCAGCCTTTCCGGACAGGCAAACACTGAAGCTTTCTTT.

This clone was found a few times. The chain recombines TRBV7-9 with TRBJ2-2, with D possibly TRBD1 on 6 matching bases. Trimming cost V 7 bases and J 6 bases, with 24 bases left between them. The CDR3 covers 17 residues. CDR1 is SEHNR, CDR2 FQNEAQ, per germline (reference sequence). This CDR3 is CASTPPSTTGKAGELFF. CDR3 bases: TGTGCCAGCACCCCCCCCAGCACCACAGGGAAGGCCGGGGAGCTGTTTTTT.

This sequence joins TRBV28 and TRBJ2-7; 9 positions match TRBD2. Trimming removed 2 bases from V and 0 bases from J; junction bases left unmatched: 5. This CDR3 is built from 16 residues. CDR1 MDHEN and CDR2 SYDVKM come from the germline V gene. The CDR3 DNA reads as TGTGCCAGCAGTTTACGGAGCGGGGGGTACTCCTACGAGCAGTACTTC. Translating it yields CASSLRSGGYSYEQYF.

The chain is built from TRBV27 and TRBJ2-7, with a weak D call TRBD2 (6 bases). CDR3 size: 14 residues. V was clipped by 5 bases and J by 4 bases, with 15 bases between them. CDR1 and CDR2 from the germline V gene are MNHEY and SMNVEV (reference sequence). In DNA form, the CDR3 reads TGTGCCAGCAGTCTCAGGACTAACAAATACGAGCAGTACTTC. This sequence encodes CASSLRTNKYEQYF.

J is TRBJ2-7 and V is TRBV28; 12 nucleotides line up with TRBD2. Germline CDR1 MDHEN, CDR2 SYDVKM. Unmatched junction bases numbered 5, after V lost 5 bases and J lost 3 bases. This CDR3 contains 15 residues. CDR3 in amino acids: CASSQGLAGFYEQYF. In nucleotides, the CDR3 is TGTGCCAGCAGTCAAGGACTAGCGGGGTTCTACGAGCAGTACTTC.

V gene TRBV11-3 combines with J gene TRBJ2-1; TRBD2 matches 8 bases. Losses at the gene ends were 5 bases for V and 4 bases for J; bases not matched to a gene: 19. The CDR3 runs to 19 residues. CDR1 is SGHNT and CDR2 is YENEEA in the germline V gene. In DNA, the CDR3 is TGTGCCAGCAGCCCCGGGGTAGCGGGACCCCCCTCCGTTTACAATGAGCAGTTCTTC. It specifies CASSPGVAGPPSVYNEQFF.

The chain joins TRBV7-2 to TRBJ2-4; tentatively, D is TRBD2 (7 bases). V dropped 4 bases and J dropped 5 bases, with 12 bases sitting between them. Germline V gene sequence: CDR1 SGHTA, CDR2 FQGNSA. The CDR3 has 14 residues. Here the CDR3 DNA reads TGTGCCAGCAGCTCAAGGGGGGGTGAAAACATTCAGTACTTC. Translation gives CASSSRGGENIQYF.

The V and J genes are TRBV28 and TRBJ1-2; D ambiguous. Germline loops: CDR1 MDHEN, CDR2 SYDVKM. The CDR3 length is 12 residues. Trimming left V 7 bases short and J 7 bases short, with 13 bases between. The CDR3 loop reads CASNPAAVGYTF. The CDR3 DNA sequence: TGTGCCAGCAACCCGGCCGCGGTTGGCTACACCTTC.

This rearrangement joins TRBV7-9 to TRBJ2-2, with D tentatively TRBD2 (5 bases). Trimming removed 5 bases from V and 6 bases from J, with 19 bases in between. CDR3 length: 16 residues. CDR1 SEHNR and CDR2 FQNEAQ come from the germline V gene (reference sequence). CDR3 residues: CASSPSALLEAGELFF. As DNA, the CDR3 is TGTGCCAGCAGCCCGTCTGCGCTACTAGAGGCCGGGGAGCTGTTTTTT.

The CDR3, as DNA: TGTGCCAGCAGTTTATCGCACAGGGATCCCGAGCAGTACTTC. Its translation is CASSLSHRDPEQYF. The chain links TRBV28 to TRBJ2-7; D may be TRBD1 (6 bases). This CDR3 has 14 amino acids. From germline, CDR1 is MDHEN and CDR2 SYDVKM. The V and J ends lost 1 base and 6 bases respectively, with 13 bases between them. Based on the CDR3 plus reference TRBV28 and TRBJ2-7, the full variable domain is DVKVTQSSRYLVKRTGEKVFLECVQDMDHENMFWYRQDPGLGLRLIYFSYDVKMKEKGDIPEGYSVSREKKERFSLILESASTNQTSMYLCASSLSHRDPEQYFGPGTRLTVT.

This clone was recorded once. CDR3 coding DNA: TGTGCCAGCAGCTTTGACAGCACCGGGGAGCTGTTTTTT. Protein sequence: CASSFDSTGELFF. V usage is TRBV5-4 and J usage is TRBJ2-2; D possibly corresponds to TRBD1 (5 bases). From germline, CDR1 is SGHNT and CDR2 YYREEE (reference sequence). This CDR3 region has 13 residues. Trimming removed 2 bases at V and 4 bases at J, with 6 bases between. The full variable domain, its missing parts supplied by reference TRBV5-4 and TRBJ2-2, is ETGVTQSPTHLIKTRGQQVTLRCSSQSGHNTVSWYQQALGQGPQFIFQYYREEENGRGNFPPRFSGLQFPNYSSELNVNALELDDSALYLCASSFDSTGELFFGEGSRLTVL.

This chain links TRBV19 with TRBJ1-1; D is unclear. Trimming took 4 bases from V and 1 from J, leaving 10 bases between them. This CDR3 is built from 14 residues. CDR1 is LNHDA, CDR2 SQIVND, per germline (reference sequence). As DNA, the CDR3 is TGTGCCAGTAGTACCTCTCTACGGAACACTGAAGCTTTCTTT. Its protein product is CASSTSLRNTEAFF.